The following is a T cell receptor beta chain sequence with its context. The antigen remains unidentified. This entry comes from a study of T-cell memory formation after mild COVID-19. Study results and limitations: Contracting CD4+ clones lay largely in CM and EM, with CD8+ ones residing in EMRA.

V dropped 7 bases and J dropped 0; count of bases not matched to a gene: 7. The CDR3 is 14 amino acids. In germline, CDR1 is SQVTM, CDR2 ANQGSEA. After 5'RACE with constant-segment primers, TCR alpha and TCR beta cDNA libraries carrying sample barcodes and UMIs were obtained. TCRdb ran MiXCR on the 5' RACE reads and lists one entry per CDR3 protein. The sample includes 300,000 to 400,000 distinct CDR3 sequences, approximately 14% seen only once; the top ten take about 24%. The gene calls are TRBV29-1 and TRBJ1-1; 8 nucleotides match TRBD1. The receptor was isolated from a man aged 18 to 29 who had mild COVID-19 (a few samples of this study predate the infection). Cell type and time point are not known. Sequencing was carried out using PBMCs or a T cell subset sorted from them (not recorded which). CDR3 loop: CSATTGGMNTEAFF. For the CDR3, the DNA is TGCAGCGCTACAACAGGGGGAATGAACACTGAAGCTTTCTTT.